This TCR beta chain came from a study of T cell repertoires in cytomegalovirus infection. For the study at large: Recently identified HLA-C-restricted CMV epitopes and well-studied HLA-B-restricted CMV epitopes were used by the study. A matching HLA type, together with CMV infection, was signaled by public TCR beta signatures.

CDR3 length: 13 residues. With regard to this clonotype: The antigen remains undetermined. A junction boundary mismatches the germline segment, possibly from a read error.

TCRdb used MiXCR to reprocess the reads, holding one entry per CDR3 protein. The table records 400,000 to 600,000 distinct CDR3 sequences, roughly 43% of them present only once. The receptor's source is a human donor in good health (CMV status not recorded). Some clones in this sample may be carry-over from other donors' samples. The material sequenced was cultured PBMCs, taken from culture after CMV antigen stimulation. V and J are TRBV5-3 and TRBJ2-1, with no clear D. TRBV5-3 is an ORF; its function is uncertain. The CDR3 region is CASSSTRWDEQFF. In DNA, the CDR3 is TGTGCCAGCAGCTCGACCCGGTGGGATGAGCAGTTCTTC.